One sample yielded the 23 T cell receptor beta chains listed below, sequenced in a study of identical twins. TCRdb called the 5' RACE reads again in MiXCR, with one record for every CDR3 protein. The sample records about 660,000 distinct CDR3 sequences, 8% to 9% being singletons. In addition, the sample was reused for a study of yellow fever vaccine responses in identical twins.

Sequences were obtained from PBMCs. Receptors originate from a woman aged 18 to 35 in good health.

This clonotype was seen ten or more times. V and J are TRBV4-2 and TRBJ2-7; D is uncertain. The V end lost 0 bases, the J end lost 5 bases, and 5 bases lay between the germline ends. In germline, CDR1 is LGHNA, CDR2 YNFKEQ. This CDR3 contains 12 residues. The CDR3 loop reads CASSQDLDEQYF. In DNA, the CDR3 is TGTGCCAGCAGCCAAGATCTGGACGAGCAGTACTTC.

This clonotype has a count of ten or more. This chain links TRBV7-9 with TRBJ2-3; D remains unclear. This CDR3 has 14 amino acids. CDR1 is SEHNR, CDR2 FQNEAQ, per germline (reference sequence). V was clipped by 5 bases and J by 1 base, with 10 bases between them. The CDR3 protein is CASSPPFRTDTQYF. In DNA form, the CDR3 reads TGTGCCAGCAGCCCACCCTTTCGCACAGATACGCAGTATTTT.

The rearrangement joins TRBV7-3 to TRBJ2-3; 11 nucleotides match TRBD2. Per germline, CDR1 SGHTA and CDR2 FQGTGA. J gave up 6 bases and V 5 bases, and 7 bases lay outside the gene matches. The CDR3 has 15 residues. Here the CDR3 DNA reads TGTGCCAGCAGCCCGATAGCGGGGGGGCTTGATACGCAGTATTTT. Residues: CASSPIAGGLDTQYF. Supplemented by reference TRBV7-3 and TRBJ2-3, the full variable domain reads GAGVSQTPSNKVTEKGKYVELRCDPISGHTALYWYRQSLGQGPEFLIYFQGTGAADDSGLPNDRFFAVRPEGSVSTLKIQRTERGDSAVYLCASSPIAGGLDTQYFGPGTRLTVL.

CDR3 sequence reads: CASSRAVDSPLHF. The CDR3 DNA sequence: TGTGCCAGCAGCCGGGCGGTTGATTCACCCCTCCACTTT. The chain is built from TRBV3-1 and TRBJ1-6; D gene uncertain. The CDR3 spans 13 residues. The germline gives CDR1 LGHDT, CDR2 YNNKEL (reference sequence). The V end lost 4 bases, the J end lost 8 bases, and 9 bases lay between the germline ends.

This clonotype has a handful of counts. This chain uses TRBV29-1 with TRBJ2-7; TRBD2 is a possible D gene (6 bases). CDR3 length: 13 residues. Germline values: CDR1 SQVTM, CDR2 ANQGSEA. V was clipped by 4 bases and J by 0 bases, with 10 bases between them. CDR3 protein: CSVGISGSYEQYF. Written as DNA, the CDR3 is TGCAGCGTTGGTATTAGCGGCTCCTACGAGCAGTACTTC.

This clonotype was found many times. The CDR3 loop reads CAAWHNNEQFF. CDR3 in DNA: TGTGCCGCCTGGCATAACAATGAGCAGTTCTTC. The V call is TRBV12-3 or TRBV12-4, the J call TRBJ2-1; D unclear. There are 11 residues in the CDR3. With 11 bases removed from V and 5 bases from J, the gap between germline ends came to 10 bases.

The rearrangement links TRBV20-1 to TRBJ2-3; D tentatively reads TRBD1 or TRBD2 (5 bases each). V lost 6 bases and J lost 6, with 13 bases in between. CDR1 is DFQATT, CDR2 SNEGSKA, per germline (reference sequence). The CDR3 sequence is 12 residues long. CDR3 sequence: CSAIFWGDTQYF. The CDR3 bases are TGCAGTGCAATTTTTTGGGGGGATACGCAGTATTTT.

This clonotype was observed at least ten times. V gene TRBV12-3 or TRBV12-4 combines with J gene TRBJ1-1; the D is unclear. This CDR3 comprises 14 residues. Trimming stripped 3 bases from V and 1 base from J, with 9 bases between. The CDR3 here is CASSFSLQNTEAFF. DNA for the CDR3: TGTGCCAGCAGTTTTTCCCTTCAGAACACTGAAGCTTTCTTT.

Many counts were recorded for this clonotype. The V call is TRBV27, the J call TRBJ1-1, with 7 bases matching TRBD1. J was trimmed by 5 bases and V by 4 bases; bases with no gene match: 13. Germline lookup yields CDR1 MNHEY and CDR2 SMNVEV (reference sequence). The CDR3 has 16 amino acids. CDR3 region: CASSYHGNRGGTEAFF. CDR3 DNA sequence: TGTGCCAGCAGTTATCACGGGAACAGGGGAGGGACTGAAGCTTTCTTT.

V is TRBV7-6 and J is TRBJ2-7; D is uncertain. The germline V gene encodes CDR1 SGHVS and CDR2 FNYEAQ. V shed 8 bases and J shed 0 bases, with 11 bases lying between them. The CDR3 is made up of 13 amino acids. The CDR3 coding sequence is TGTGCCAGCGGGAAGGCGAGCTCCTACGAGCAGTACTTC. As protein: CASGKASSYEQYF.

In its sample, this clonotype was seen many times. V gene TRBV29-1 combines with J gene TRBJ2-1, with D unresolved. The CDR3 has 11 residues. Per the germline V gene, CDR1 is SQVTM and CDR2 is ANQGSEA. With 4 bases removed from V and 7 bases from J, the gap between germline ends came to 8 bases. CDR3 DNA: TGCAGCGTTGTTAGGGCTAATGAGCAGTTCTTC. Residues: CSVVRANEQFF.

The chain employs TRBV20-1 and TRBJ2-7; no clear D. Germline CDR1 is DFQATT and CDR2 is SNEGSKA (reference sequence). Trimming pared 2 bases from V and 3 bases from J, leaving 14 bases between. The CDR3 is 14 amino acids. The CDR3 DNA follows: TGCAGTGCTAGAACCCTGGACCAGTTCTACGAGCAGTACTTC. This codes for CSARTLDQFYEQYF.

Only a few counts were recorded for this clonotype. The CDR3 coding sequence is TGTGCCAGCAGTTACCAGGACAGGGAAGCCAAAAACATTCAGTACTTC. Its translation is CASSYQDREAKNIQYF. The chain employs TRBV6-5 and TRBJ2-4, with 8 bases that match TRBD1. Germline V gene lookup returns CDR1 MNHEY and CDR2 SVGAGI. This CDR3 is 16 amino acids long. Trimming at V came to 2 bases and at J to 0 bases, leaving 3 bases not matched to a gene.

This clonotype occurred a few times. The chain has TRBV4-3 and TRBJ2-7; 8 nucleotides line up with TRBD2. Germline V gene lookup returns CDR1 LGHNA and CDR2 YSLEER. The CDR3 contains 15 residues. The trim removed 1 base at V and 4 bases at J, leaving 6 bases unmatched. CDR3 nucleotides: TGCGCCAGCAGCCAAGCCCGGGAGGGCCGATACGAGCAGTACTTC. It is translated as CASSQAREGRYEQYF.

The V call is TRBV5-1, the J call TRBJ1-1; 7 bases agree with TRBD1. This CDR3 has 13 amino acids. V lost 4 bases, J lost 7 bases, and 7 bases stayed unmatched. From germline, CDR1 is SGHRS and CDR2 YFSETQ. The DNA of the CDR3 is TGCGCCAGCAGCCTACAGGGGTTTGATGAAGCTTTCTTT. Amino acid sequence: CASSLQGFDEAFF. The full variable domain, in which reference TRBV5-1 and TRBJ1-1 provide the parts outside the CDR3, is KAGVTQTPRYLIKTRGQQVTLSCSPISGHRSVSWYQQTPGQGLQFLFEYFSETQRNKGNFPGRFSGRQFSNSRSEMNVSTLELGDSALYLCASSLQGFDEAFFGQGTRLTVV.

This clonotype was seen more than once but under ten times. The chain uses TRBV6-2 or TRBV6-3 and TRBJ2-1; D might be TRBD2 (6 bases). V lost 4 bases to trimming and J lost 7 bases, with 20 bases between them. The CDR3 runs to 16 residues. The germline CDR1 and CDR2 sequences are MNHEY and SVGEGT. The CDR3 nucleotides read TGTGCCAGCAGTTTGGAGGGATCTGGTTATCCTAATGAGCAGTTCTTC. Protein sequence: CASSLEGSGYPNEQFF.

The CDR3 coding sequence is TGTGCCAGCAGCTCCGGACTAGCGGGGGGGCCGGGGGAGACCCAGTACTTC. Its protein product is CASSSGLAGGPGETQYF. This chain joins TRBV5-4 and TRBJ2-5, with 15 bases aligning to TRBD2. Germline V gene sequence: CDR1 SGHNT, CDR2 YYREEE (reference sequence). This CDR3 region has 17 residues. J lost 5 bases, V lost 3 bases, and 8 bases had no gene match.

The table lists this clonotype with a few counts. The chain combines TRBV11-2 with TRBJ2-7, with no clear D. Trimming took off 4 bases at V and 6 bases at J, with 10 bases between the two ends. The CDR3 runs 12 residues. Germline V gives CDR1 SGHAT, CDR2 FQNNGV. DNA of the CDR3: TGTGCCAGCAGCTCAGAGACTGGCGAGCAGTACTTC. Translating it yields CASSSETGEQYF.

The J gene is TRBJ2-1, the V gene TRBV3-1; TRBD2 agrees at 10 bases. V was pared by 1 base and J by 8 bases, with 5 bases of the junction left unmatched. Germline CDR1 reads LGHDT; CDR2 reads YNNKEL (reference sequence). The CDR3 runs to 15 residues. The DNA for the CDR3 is TGTGCCAGCAGCCAAGCTAGCGGGGGACCCTATGAGCAGTTCTTC. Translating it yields CASSQASGGPYEQFF.

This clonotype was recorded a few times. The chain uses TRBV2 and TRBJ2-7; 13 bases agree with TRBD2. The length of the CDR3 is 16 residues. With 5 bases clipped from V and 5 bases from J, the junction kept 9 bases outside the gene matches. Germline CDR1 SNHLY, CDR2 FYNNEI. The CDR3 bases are TGTGCCAGCAGTACGGTTACTAGCGGGGGGGCTGACGAGCAGTACTTC. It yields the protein CASSTVTSGGADEQYF. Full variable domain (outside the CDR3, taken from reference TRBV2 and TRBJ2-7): EPEVTQTPSHQVTQMGQEVILRCVPISNHLYFYWYRQILGQKVEFLVSFYNNEISEKSEIFDDQFSVERPDGSNFTLKIRSTKLEDSAMYFCASSTVTSGGADEQYFGPGTRLTVT.

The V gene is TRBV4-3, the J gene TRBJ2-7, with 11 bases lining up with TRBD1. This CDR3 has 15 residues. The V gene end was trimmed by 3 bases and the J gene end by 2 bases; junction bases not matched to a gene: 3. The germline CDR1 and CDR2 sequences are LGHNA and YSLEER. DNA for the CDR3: TGCGCCAGCAGCCACGGGACAGGGGGTCCCTACGAGCAGTACTTC. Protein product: CASSHGTGGPYEQYF.

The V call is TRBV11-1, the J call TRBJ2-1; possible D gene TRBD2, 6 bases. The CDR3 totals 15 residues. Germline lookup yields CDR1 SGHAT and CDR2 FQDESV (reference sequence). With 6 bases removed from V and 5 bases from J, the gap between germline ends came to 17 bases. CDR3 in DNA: TGTGCCAGCAGGGCTCGGGCTAGCGTTAACAATGAGCAGTTCTTC. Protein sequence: CASRARASVNNEQFF. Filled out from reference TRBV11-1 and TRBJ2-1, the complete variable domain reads EAEVAQSPRYKITEKSQAVAFWCDPISGHATLYWYRQILGQGPELLVQFQDESVVDDSQLPKDRFSAERLKGVDSTLKIQPAELGDSAMYLCASRARASVNNEQFFGPGTRLTVL.

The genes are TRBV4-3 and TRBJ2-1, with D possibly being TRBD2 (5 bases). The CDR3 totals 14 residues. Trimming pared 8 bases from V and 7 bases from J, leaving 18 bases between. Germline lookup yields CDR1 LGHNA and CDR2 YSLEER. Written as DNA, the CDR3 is TGCGCCAGCGCGGGCTCCTTACCCTCGAATGAGCAGTTCTTC. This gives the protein CASAGSLPSNEQFF.